This entry is about one TCR beta chain. Per the original data handling: The assay estimated nucleated cells by amplifying reference gene primers. The data were produced by immunoSEQ multiplex PCR, yet TCRdb's version contains in-frame clones alone and is incomplete. That table is the source of V, J and clone size, and D and trimming were worked out from the DNA. The table includes about 160,000 clones, around 79% detected once. This entry is derived from a study of blood T cell repertoires in COVID-19. At the level of the study: Sites in the United States, Italy and Spain provided acute and convalescent COVID-19 samples. The cDNA or gDNA used as material had been derived from T cells, B-cell-depleted T cells, or PBMCs.

V lost 3 bases, J lost 6 bases, and 0 bases stayed unmatched. The length of the CDR3 is 12 residues. Germline loops: CDR1 MNHEY, CDR2 SMNVEV (reference sequence). This chain uses TRBV27 with TRBJ1-2; 8 nucleotides align to TRBD1. This sequence originates from a woman aged 55-69 years with COVID-19, enrolled during active disease. Sequences were obtained from peripheral blood. CDR3 protein: CASSLTGDGYTF. The CDR3 nucleotides are TGTGCCAGCAGTTTGACAGGGGATGGCTACACCTTC.